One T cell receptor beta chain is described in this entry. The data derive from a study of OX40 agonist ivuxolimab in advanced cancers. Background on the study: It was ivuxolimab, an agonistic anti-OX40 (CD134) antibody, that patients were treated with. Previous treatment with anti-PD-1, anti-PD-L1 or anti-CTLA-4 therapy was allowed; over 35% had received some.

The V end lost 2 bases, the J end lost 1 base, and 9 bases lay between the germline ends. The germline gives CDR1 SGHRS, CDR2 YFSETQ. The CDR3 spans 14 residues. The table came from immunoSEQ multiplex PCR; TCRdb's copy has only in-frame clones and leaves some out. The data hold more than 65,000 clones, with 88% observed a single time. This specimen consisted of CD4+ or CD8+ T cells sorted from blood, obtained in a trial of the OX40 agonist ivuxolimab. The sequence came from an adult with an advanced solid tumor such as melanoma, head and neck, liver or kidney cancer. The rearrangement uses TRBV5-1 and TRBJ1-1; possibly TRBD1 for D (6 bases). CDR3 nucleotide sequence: TGCGCCAGCAGCTTACAGGGTGCGAACACTGAAGCTTTCTTT. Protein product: CASSLQGANTEAFF.